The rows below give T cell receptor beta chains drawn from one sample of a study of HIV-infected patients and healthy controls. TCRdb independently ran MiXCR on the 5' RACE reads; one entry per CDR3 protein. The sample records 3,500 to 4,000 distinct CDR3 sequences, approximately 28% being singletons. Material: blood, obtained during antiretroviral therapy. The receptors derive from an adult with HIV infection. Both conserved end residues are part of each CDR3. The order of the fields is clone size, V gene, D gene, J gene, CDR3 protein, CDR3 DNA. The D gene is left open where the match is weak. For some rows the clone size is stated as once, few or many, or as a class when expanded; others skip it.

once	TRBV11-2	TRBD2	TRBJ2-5	CASSLSARGVQETQYF	TGTGCCAGCAGCTTAAGTGCCCGGGGGGTCCAAGAGACCCAGTACTTC
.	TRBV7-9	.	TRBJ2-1	CASSLGPNNEQFF	TGTGCCAGCAGCTTAGGCCCCAACAATGAGCAGTTCTTC
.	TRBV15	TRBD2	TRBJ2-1	CATRDSGGGVEQFF	TGTGCCACCCGGGACAGCGGGGGGGGCGTTGAGCAGTTCTTC
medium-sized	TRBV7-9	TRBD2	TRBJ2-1	CASSYPTSGGANEQFF	TGTGCCAGCAGCTATCCGACTAGCGGGGGGGCCAATGAGCAGTTCTTC
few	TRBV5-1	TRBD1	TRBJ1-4	CASSLAGWTGDEKLFF	TGCGCCAGCAGCTTGGCCGGTTGGACAGGGGATGAAAAACTGTTTTTT
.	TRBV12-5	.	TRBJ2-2	CASGLVRSSTGELFF	TGTGCTAGTGGTTTGGTGAGGTCCTCCACCGGGGAGCTGTTTTTT
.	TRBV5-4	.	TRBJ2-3	CASTTDLLDTQYF	TGTGCCAGCACCACCGATTTATTAGATACGCAGTATTTT
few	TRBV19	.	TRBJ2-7	CASSPGGGTSYEQYF	TGTGCCAGTAGTCCGGGAGGAGGGACATCCTACGAGCAGTACTTC
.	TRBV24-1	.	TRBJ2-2	CATSDLGGSNTGELFF	TGTGCCACCAGTGATTTGGGGGGGTCGAACACCGGGGAGCTGTTTTTT
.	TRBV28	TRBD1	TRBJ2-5	CARVTGGGQETKYF	TGTGCCAGAGTGACAGGGGGCGGTCAAGAGACCAAGTACTTC
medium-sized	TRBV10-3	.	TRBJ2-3	CAISDVGQSTDTQYF	TGTGCCATCAGTGACGTCGGCCAATCCACCGATACGCAGTATTTT
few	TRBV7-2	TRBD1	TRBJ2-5	CASSLGQGVGETQYF	TGTGCCAGCAGCCTGGGACAGGGGGTGGGAGAGACCCAGTACTTC
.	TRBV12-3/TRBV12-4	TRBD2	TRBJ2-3	CASSFWAPPLAGSTDTQYF	TGTGCCAGCAGTTTTTGGGCCCCTCCTCTAGCGGGGAGCACAGATACGCAGTATTTT
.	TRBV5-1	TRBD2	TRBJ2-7	CASSSGGSYEQYF	TGCGCCAGCAGTAGCGGGGGATCCTACGAGCAGTACTTC
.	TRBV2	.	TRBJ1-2	CASRAAYGYTF	TGTGCCAGCAGGGCAGCCTATGGCTACACCTTC
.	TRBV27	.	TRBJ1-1	CASSLQVNTEAFF	TGTGCCAGCAGTTTACAGGTTAACACTGAAGCTTTCTTT
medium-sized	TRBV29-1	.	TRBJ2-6	CSVYRSGANVLTF	TGCAGCGTTTATAGGTCTGGGGCCAACGTCCTGACTTTC
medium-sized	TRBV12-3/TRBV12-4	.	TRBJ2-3	CASSNRRDTQYF	TGTGCCAGCAGTAACCGGCGAGATACGCAGTATTTT
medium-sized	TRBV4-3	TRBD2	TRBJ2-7	CASSQDSGVLRREQYF	TGCGCCAGCAGCCAAGATAGCGGGGTCCTGAGGCGCGAGCAGTACTTC
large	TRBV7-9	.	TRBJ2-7	CASSLEQRNPYEQYF	TGTGCCAGCAGCTTAGAACAGAGGAACCCCTACGAGCAGTACTTC
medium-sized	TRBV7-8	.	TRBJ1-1	CASSSGLDRPQGEAFF	TGTGCCAGCAGCTCAGGACTAGACAGGCCCCAAGGTGAAGCTTTCTTT
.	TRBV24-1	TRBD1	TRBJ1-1	CATSDAGTANTEAFF	TGTGCCACCAGTGACGCCGGGACAGCGAACACTGAAGCTTTCTTT
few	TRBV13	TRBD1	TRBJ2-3	CASSLVGRGGFSTDTQYF	TGTGCCAGCAGCTTAGTTGGTCGAGGGGGCTTTAGCACAGATACGCAGTATTTT
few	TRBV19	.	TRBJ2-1	CASSIGLPQDEQFF	TGTGCCAGTAGTATAGGCCTCCCACAGGATGAGCAGTTCTTC
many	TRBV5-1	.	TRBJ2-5	CASSSRTSQETQYF	TGCGCCAGCAGCTCACGGACATCACAAGAGACCCAGTACTTC
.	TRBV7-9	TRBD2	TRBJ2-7	CASSPRAAGAYEQYF	TGTGCCAGCAGCCCCCGGGCAGCGGGGGCCTACGAGCAGTACTTC
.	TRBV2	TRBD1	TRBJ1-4	CASEAQTTGPANEKLFF	TGTGCCAGCGAGGCCCAGACGACAGGGCCTGCTAATGAAAAACTGTTTTTT
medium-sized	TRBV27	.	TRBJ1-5	CASSTTGSNQPQHF	TGTGCCAGCAGTACCACAGGGTCTAATCAGCCCCAGCATTTT
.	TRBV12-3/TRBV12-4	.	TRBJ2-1	CASSLWQGPPYNEQFF	TGTGCCAGCAGTTTATGGCAGGGGCCTCCCTACAATGAGCAGTTCTTC
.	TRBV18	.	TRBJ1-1	CASSPFIQDTTEAFF	TGTGCCAGCTCACCTTTCATCCAGGATACCACTGAAGCTTTCTTT
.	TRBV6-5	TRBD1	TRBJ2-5	CASSYAPGTGARETQYF	TGTGCCAGCAGTTACGCTCCCGGGACAGGGGCTAGGGAGACCCAGTACTTC
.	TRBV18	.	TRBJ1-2	CASSPPIEGYRYGYTF	TGTGCCAGCTCACCTCCCATTGAGGGCTATCGGTATGGCTACACCTTC
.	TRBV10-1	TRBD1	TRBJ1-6	CASSGQGLSSYNSPLHF	TGCGCCAGCAGTGGACAGGGGCTAAGCTCCTATAATTCACCCCTCCACTTT
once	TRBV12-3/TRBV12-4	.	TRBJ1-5	CASSPTYSNQPQHF	TGTGCCAGCAGCCCGACTTATAGCAATCAGCCCCAGCATTTT
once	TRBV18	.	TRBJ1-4	CASSLGRGEKLFF	TGTGCCAGCTCACTGGGCAGGGGTGAAAAACTGTTTTTT
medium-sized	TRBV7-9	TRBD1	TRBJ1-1	CASSRQGSFTEAFF	TGTGCCAGCAGCCGACAGGGGTCGTTTACTGAAGCTTTCTTT
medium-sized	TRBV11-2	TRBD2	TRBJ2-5	CASSLPYGTSGGPQETQYF	TGTGCCAGCAGCTTACCTTACGGGACTAGCGGGGGGCCCCAAGAGACCCAGTACTTC
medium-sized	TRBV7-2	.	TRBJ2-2	CASTRGPKTGELFF	TGTGCCAGCACCAGAGGACCCAAAACCGGGGAGCTGTTTTTT
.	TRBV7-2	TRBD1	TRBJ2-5	CASSFGQGETQYF	TGTGCCAGCAGCTTTGGACAGGGAGAGACCCAGTACTTC
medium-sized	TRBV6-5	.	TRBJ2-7	CASSISDEAKGEQYF	TGTGCCAGCAGTATCTCGGATGAGGCCAAGGGCGAGCAGTACTTC
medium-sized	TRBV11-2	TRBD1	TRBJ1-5	CASSLGGTASNQPQHF	TGTGCCAGCAGCTTAGGGGGGACAGCTAGCAATCAGCCCCAGCATTTT
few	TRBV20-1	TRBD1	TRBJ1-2	CSAPPGQGAGYTF	TGCAGTGCGCCTCCGGGACAGGGCGCTGGCTACACCTTC
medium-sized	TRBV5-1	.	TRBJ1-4	CASSSGTVGNEKLFF	TGCGCCAGCAGCTCCGGGACCGTGGGGAATGAAAAACTGTTTTTT
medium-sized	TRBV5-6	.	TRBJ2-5	CASSLARRGAPQETQYF	TGTGCCAGCAGCTTGGCCAGACGGGGGGCCCCTCAAGAGACCCAGTACTTC
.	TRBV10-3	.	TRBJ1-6	CAISEGAGSPLHF	TGTGCCATCAGTGAGGGGGCCGGCTCACCCCTCCACTTT
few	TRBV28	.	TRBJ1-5	CASSLERGQRYQPQHF	TGTGCCAGCAGTTTAGAGAGAGGACAGAGATATCAGCCCCAGCATTTT
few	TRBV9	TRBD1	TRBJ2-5	CASSVGGQGGETQYF	TGTGCCAGCAGCGTAGGGGGACAGGGGGGGGAGACCCAGTACTTC
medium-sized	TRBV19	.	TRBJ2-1	CASRGLTDEQFF	TGTGCCAGTAGGGGACTCACGGATGAGCAGTTCTTC
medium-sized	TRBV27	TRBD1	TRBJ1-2	CASSPTGRGYGYTF	TGTGCCAGCAGTCCGACAGGGCGGGGCTATGGCTACACCTTC
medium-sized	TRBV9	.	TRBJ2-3	CASRGPTSADTQYF	TGTGCCAGCCGGGGCCCTACTTCCGCAGATACGCAGTATTTT
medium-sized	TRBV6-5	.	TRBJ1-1	CASSRPGAQGTEAFF	TGTGCCAGCAGCCGCCCTGGGGCCCAGGGCACTGAAGCTTTCTTT
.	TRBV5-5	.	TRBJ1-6	CASRSDSPLHF	TGTGCCAGCAGGAGTGATTCACCCCTCCACTTT
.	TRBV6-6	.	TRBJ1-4	CASSYPGQSNEKLFF	TGTGCCAGCAGTTACCCCGGCCAGTCCAATGAAAAACTGTTTTTT
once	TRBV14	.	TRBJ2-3	CASSPRVYTDTQYF	TGTGCCAGCAGTCCCCGGGTGTACACAGATACGCAGTATTTT
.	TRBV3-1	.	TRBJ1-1	CASSQETVVNTEAFF	TGTGCCAGCAGCCAAGAGACCGTGGTAAACACTGAAGCTTTCTTT
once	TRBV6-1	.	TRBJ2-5	CASSEAQVRTVITQYF	TGTGCCAGCAGTGAAGCGCAGGTCAGGACTGTAATTACCCAGTACTTC
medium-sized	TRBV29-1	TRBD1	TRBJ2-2	CSVDQDRVTGELFF	TGCAGCGTTGATCAGGACAGGGTCACCGGGGAGCTGTTTTTT
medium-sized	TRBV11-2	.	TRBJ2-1	CAGAVGSSYNEQFF	TGTGCGGGGGCGGTGGGAAGCTCCTACAATGAGCAGTTCTTC